This is a list of T cell receptor beta chains from one sample in a study of blood T cell repertoires in COVID-19. Clones were sequenced by immunoSEQ multiplex PCR, and TCRdb holds only the in-frame ones, with some missing. In the table there are 150,000 to 200,000 clones, roughly 89% of which are singletons. Sample: PBMCs or T cells enriched from blood (not recorded which). The receptors come from a woman in her forties with acute COVID-19. CDR3s include the opening cysteine and the closing phenylalanine or tryptophan. A D gene is named only where the DNA matches it firmly. Clone size appears in some rows only: once, few, many, or a class for an expanded clone.

clone_size,j_call,d_call,v_call,cdr3_length,cdr3_aa,cdr3_nt
-,TRBJ2-7,TRBD2,TRBV19,15,CASSLPLAGVGEQYF,TGTGCCAGTAGCCTCCCACTAGCGGGAGTAGGAGAGCAGTACTTC
-,TRBJ2-5,TRBD2,TRBV7-2,14,CASSEGLVGETQYF,TGTGCCAGCAGCGAGGGACTAGTGGGCGAGACCCAGTACTTC
-,TRBJ2-7,TRBD1,TRBV12-3/TRBV12-4,13,CASSRTGVHEQYF,TGTGCCAGCAGTAGGACAGGGGTCCACGAGCAGTACTTC
-,TRBJ1-6,-,TRBV3-1/TRBV3-2,14,CASSHRVGRSPLHF,TGTGCCAGCAGCCACAGGGTTGGACGTTCACCCCTCCACTTT
-,TRBJ1-5,-,TRBV19,14,CASSQQGGNQPQHF,TGTGCCAGTAGTCAACAGGGCGGCAATCAGCCCCAGCATTTT
-,TRBJ2-5,TRBD2,TRBV29-1,15,CSVEAGTSEQETQYF,TGCAGCGTTGAAGCGGGGACTAGCGAGCAAGAGACCCAGTACTTC
-,TRBJ2-5,-,TRBV7-9,14,CASSLRTDSVSPYF,TGTGCCAGCAGCTTAAGGACGGATAGCGTATCTCCCTACTTC
-,TRBJ1-2,-,TRBV3-1/TRBV3-2,13,CASSPSSFYGYTF,TGTGCCAGCAGTCCTTCGAGCTTCTATGGCTACACCTTC
once,TRBJ1-2,-,TRBV6-5,13,CASSFQGNYGYTF,TGTGCCAGCAGTTTCCAGGGGAACTATGGCTACACCTTC
-,TRBJ1-6,-,TRBV2,13,CASSEIGNSPLHF,TGTGCCAGCAGTGAGATCGGGAATTCACCCCTCCACTTT
-,TRBJ1-1,TRBD1,TRBV2,15,CASREQGVENTEAFF,TGTGCCAGCAGAGAGCAGGGGGTCGAGAACACTGAAGCTTTCTTT
-,TRBJ2-7,TRBD2,TRBV4-3,15,CASSQDMGREREQYF,TGCGCCAGCAGCCAAGATATGGGGCGGGAGCGCGAGCAGTACTTC
-,TRBJ2-3,-,TRBV24-1,17,CATSVPPGRRGTDTQYF,TGTGCCACCAGTGTTCCACCAGGGCGTCGCGGCACAGATACGCAGTATTTT
-,TRBJ2-1,-,TRBV3-1/TRBV3-2,19,CASSQDPSRRSDPYNEQFF,TGTGCCAGCAGCCAAGATCCCTCCCGGCGGAGCGACCCCTACAATGAGCAGTTCTTC
-,TRBJ2-3,TRBD2,TRBV5-1,16,CASSLRTSGGADTQYF,TGCGCCAGCAGCCTGCGGACTAGCGGGGGTGCAGATACGCAGTATTTT
-,TRBJ1-2,TRBD1,TRBV6-1,15,CASSEAGQGAYGYTF,TGTGCCAGCAGTGAAGCGGGACAGGGGGCATATGGCTACACCTTC
once,TRBJ1-3,-,TRBV7-6,15,CASSLGDNSGNTIYF,TGTGCCAGCAGCTTAGGGGACAACTCTGGAAACACCATATATTTT
-,TRBJ2-1,-,TRBV11-3,15,CASSLGSSRENEQFF,TGTGCCAGCAGCTTAGGGAGCAGTCGTGAGAATGAGCAGTTCTTC
-,TRBJ2-1,-,TRBV6-5,13,CASLGDTNNEQFF,TGTGCCAGCTTAGGGGACACCAACAATGAGCAGTTCTTC
-,TRBJ2-2,TRBD2,TRBV13,17,CASSPTLAGGPIGELFF,TGTGCCAGCAGCCCCACACTAGCGGGGGGGCCTATCGGGGAGCTGTTTTTT
-,TRBJ2-1,TRBD2,TRBV7-9,18,CASSLVRMGLAGANEQFF,TGTGCCAGCAGCTTAGTTCGTATGGGACTAGCGGGAGCGAATGAGCAGTTCTTC
-,TRBJ2-5,-,TRBV7-2,14,CASRPRAPGETQYF,TGTGCCAGCAGACCGAGGGCCCCCGGGGAGACCCAGTACTTC
-,TRBJ2-7,-,TRBV29-1,14,CSAGGTGGSYEQYF,TGCAGCGCTGGGGGGACCGGTGGCTCCTACGAGCAGTACTTC
-,TRBJ1-5,-,TRBV11-2,13,CASSLERNQPQHF,TGTGCCAGCAGCTTAGAGCGGAATCAGCCCCAGCATTTT
-,TRBJ1-4,-,TRBV2,14,CATSAGLANEKLFF,TGTGCCACGTCTGCCGGGTTGGCTAATGAAAAACTGTTTTTT
few,TRBJ2-1,-,TRBV19,14,CASSGGTGENEQFF,TGTGCCAGTAGTGGGGGCACCGGGGAAAATGAGCAGTTCTTC
-,TRBJ1-4,-,TRBV18,15,CASSPAQGRSEKLFF,TGTGCCAGCTCACCTGCACAGGGAAGAAGTGAAAAACTGTTTTTT
-,TRBJ1-4,-,TRBV25-1,13,CASRGQGNEKLFF,TGTGCCAGCAGGGGGCAGGGGAATGAAAAACTGTTTTTT
-,TRBJ1-4,-,TRBV19,17,CASSMGRIFATNEKLFF,TGTGCCAGTAGTATGGGGCGGATATTTGCAACTAATGAAAAACTGTTTTTT
few,TRBJ1-3,-,TRBV27,14,CASSDSLLGNTIYF,TGTGCCAGCAGCGACAGTCTCCTTGGAAACACCATATATTTT
-,TRBJ2-2,TRBD2,TRBV7-2,15,CASSLVSGTSRELFF,TGTGCCAGCAGCTTAGTTTCCGGGACTAGCCGGGAGCTGTTTTTT
-,TRBJ2-7,TRBD1,TRBV9,14,CASSGGDRGYEQYF,TGTGCCAGCAGCGGGGGGGACAGGGGCTACGAGCAGTACTTC
-,TRBJ2-3,TRBD1,TRBV7-2,15,CATNPGTGRTDTQYF,TGTGCCACCAATCCCGGGACAGGTCGCACAGATACGCAGTATTTT
-,TRBJ2-7,TRBD1,TRBV10-1,14,CASSETVDRDEQYF,TGCGCCAGCAGTGAAACCGTGGACAGGGACGAGCAGTACTTC
-,TRBJ1-2,-,TRBV7-3,14,CASSLNRVDYGYTF,TGTGCCAGCAGCTTAAACAGGGTTGACTATGGCTACACCTTC
-,TRBJ2-1,-,TRBV19,15,CASSMPGPFLSEQFF,TGTGCCAGTAGTATGCCAGGGCCTTTTTTAAGTGAGCAGTTCTTC
-,TRBJ1-4,-,TRBV6-5,12,CASSTGSKKLFF,TGTGCCAGCAGTACGGGGAGCAAAAAACTGTTTTTT
-,TRBJ2-1,TRBD2,TRBV11-2,15,CASSPTSGGYNEQFF,TGTGCCAGCAGCCCAACTAGCGGGGGATACAATGAGCAGTTCTTC
-,TRBJ1-2,-,TRBV19,16,CASSNPHFTPRGGYTF,TGTGCCAGTAGTAACCCGCATTTTACGCCCCGAGGGGGCTACACCTTC
-,TRBJ2-3,-,TRBV28,13,CAISSWSTDTQYF,TGTGCCATCTCGAGTTGGAGCACAGATACGCAGTATTTT
-,TRBJ1-1,-,TRBV20-1,13,CSASRQPNTEAFF,TGCAGTGCTAGTAGACAGCCGAACACTGAAGCTTTCTTT
-,TRBJ2-1,TRBD1,TRBV4-2,16,CASSQEVGQGRNEQFF,TGTGCCAGCAGCCAAGAAGTCGGACAGGGTCGGAATGAGCAGTTCTTC
-,TRBJ2-6,TRBD1,TRBV19,18,CASSIVDRIISGANVLTF,TGTGCCAGTAGTATAGTGGACAGGATTATTTCTGGGGCCAACGTCCTGACTTTC
-,TRBJ2-2,TRBD1,TRBV7-7,15,CASSIGTGSAGELFF,TGTGCCAGCAGCATAGGGACAGGGTCGGCCGGGGAGCTGTTTTTT
-,TRBJ1-2,TRBD1,TRBV29-1,14,CSVEYDREFYGYTF,TGCAGCGTTGAGTATGACAGGGAATTCTATGGCTACACCTTC
-,TRBJ2-3,TRBD2,TRBV7-2,16,CASSSKRGGGTDTQYF,TGTGCCAGCAGCTCTAAGCGGGGGGGAGGCACAGATACGCAGTATTTT
-,TRBJ1-4,TRBD1,TRBV2,15,CASAGGTGGYEKLFF,TGTGCCAGCGCGGGCGGGACAGGAGGATATGAAAAACTGTTTTTT
many,TRBJ2-1,TRBD2,TRBV7-2,19,CASSALSYSLAGVPNEQFF,TGTGCCAGCAGCGCCTTGTCGTACTCTCTGGCGGGAGTTCCCAATGAGCAGTTCTTC
-,TRBJ1-5,-,TRBV21-1,16,CASSKTSQGRNQPQHF,TGTGCCAGCAGCAAAACCAGCCAGGGCCGCAATCAGCCCCAGCATTTT
-,TRBJ2-3,-,TRBV10-2,13,CASRLTNTDTQYF,TGCGCCAGCAGACTCACTAACACAGATACGCAGTATTTT
-,TRBJ2-3,TRBD2,TRBV7-9,15,CASSLVSSGARTQYF,TGTGCCAGCAGCTTAGTTTCTAGCGGGGCGAGGACGCAGTATTTT
-,TRBJ1-1,-,TRBV24-1,17,CATSGVPAGKMNTEAFF,TGTGCCACCAGTGGAGTCCCGGCGGGGAAAATGAACACTGAAGCTTTCTTT